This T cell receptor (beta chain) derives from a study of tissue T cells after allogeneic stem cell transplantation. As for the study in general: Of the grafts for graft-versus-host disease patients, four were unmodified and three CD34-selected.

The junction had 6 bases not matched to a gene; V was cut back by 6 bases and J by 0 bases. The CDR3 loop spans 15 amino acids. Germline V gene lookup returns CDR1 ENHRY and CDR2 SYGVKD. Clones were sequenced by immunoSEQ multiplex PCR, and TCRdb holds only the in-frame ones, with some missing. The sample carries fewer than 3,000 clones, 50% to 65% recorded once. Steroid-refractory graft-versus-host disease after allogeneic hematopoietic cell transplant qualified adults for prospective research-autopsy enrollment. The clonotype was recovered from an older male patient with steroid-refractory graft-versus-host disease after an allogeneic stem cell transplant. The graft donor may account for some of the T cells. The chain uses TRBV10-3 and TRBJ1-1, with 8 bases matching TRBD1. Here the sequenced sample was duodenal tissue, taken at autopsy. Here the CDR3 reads CAIRPGQAMNTEAFF. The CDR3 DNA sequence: TGTGCCATCAGGCCGGGACAGGCCATGAACACTGAAGCTTTCTTT.